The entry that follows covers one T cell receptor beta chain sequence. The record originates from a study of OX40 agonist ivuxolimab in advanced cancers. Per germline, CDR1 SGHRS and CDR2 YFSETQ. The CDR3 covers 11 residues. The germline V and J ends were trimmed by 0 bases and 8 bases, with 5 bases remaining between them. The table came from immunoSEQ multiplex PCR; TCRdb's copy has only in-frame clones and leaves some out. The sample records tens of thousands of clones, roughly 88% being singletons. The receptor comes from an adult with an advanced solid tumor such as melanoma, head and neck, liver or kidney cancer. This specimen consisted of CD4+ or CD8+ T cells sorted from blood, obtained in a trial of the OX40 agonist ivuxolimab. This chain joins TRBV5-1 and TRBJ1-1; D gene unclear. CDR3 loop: CASSLGREAFF. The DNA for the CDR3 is TGCGCCAGCAGCTTGGGAAGGGAAGCTTTCTTT.